A single sample gave rise to the 31 T cell receptor beta chains below, sequenced in a study of cytomegalovirus exposure and HLA in healthy donors. With 60 Vbeta and 13 Jbeta primers, the PCR was carried out. Sequencing was performed with immunoSEQ multiplex PCR; in TCRdb, only in-frame clones are kept and a portion is missing. The sample table sets out 40,000 to 50,000 clones. The sequenced sample was PBMCs. These receptors all come from a woman aged 30 to 39 in good health and CMV-seronegative.

The chain links TRBV4-1 to TRBJ2-1, with 7 bases aligning to TRBD2. Germline assignment: CDR1 MGHRA and CDR2 YSYEKL. The CDR3 runs 14 residues. The ends lost 4 bases at V and 8 bases at J; junction bases unmatched: 8. The chain's CDR3 is CASSPGLVGYEQFF. CDR3 bases: TGCGCCAGCAGCCCTGGACTAGTTGGCTATGAGCAGTTCTTC.

CDR3 protein: CASSKKRWAGALAGELFF. The CDR3 DNA sequence: TGCGCCAGCAGCAAAAAGCGTTGGGCTGGGGCCCTTGCCGGGGAGCTGTTTTTT. J is TRBJ2-2 and V is TRBV4-1, with D possibly TRBD1 on 5 matching bases. CDR3 size: 18 residues. The V gene lost 5 bases and the J gene lost 6 bases, with 25 bases spanning the gap. Germline CDR1 and CDR2: MGHRA and YSYEKL.

CDR3 DNA sequence: TGTGCCAGTAGTATGGGCCCAGGTCTGAAGACCCAGTACTTC. It codes for CASSMGPGLKTQYF. The genes are TRBV19 and TRBJ2-5; D call uncertain. V lost 3 bases and J 6 bases, leaving 14 bases between the germline ends. CDR3 size: 14 residues. Germline lookup yields CDR1 LNHDA and CDR2 SQIVND (reference sequence).

This chain links TRBV30 with TRBJ2-7, with 11 bases aligning to TRBD2. The CDR3 extends over 19 amino acids. The V and J ends lost 0 bases and 7 bases, in that order; junction bases with no gene match: 20. Germline CDR1 is GTSNPN and CDR2 is SVGIG (reference sequence). The CDR3 nucleotides read TGTGCCTGGAGTGTAAGGGCCGTAGCGGGAGGGCTCTTCCTCAGGGAGCAGTACTTC. Amino acids: CAWSVRAVAGGLFLREQYF.

The CDR3: CASSAPGTGGNEQFF. In nucleotides, the CDR3 is TGTGCCAGCAGCGCGCCCGGGACAGGGGGCAATGAGCAGTTCTTC. V gene TRBV9 combines with J gene TRBJ2-1; TRBD1 matches 11 bases. CDR1 SGDLS and CDR2 YYNGEE come from the germline V gene. CDR3 length: 15 amino acids. Trimming took 3 bases from V and 6 from J; bases not matched to a gene: 5. Supplemented by reference TRBV9 and TRBJ2-1, the full variable domain reads DSGVTQTPKHLITATGQRVTLRCSPRSGDLSVYWYQQSLDQGLQFLIQYYNGEERAKGNILERFSAQQFPDLHSELNLSSLELGDSALYFCASSAPGTGGNEQFFGPGTRLTVL.

The chain couples TRBV4-2 to TRBJ2-1; 9 bases line up with TRBD2. From germline, CDR1 is LGHNA and CDR2 YNFKEQ. The CDR3 consists of 16 residues. The V segment lost 2 bases and the J segment 4 bases; nucleotides outside the gene matches: 6. CDR3 sequence reads: CASSQIAGVAYNEQFF. The CDR3 DNA reads as TGTGCCAGCAGCCAAATAGCGGGAGTAGCTTACAATGAGCAGTTCTTC.

This chain links TRBV4-1 with TRBJ1-1; D remains unclear. The CDR3 has 15 residues. CDR1 is MGHRA, CDR2 YSYEKL, per germline. Trimming stripped 0 bases from V and 4 bases from J, with 12 bases between. The CDR3 loop reads CASSQDLLGATEAFF. CDR3 bases: TGCGCCAGCAGCCAAGATTTGTTGGGCGCCACTGAAGCTTTCTTT.

The genes are TRBV7-7 and TRBJ2-7; TRBD1 agrees at 10 bases. V lost 5 bases to trimming and J lost 0 bases; unmatched junction nucleotides: 4. CDR3 length equals 15 residues. The germline gives CDR1 SSHAT, CDR2 FNYEAQ (reference sequence). This CDR3 is CASSLGTGASYEQYF. In DNA form, the CDR3 reads TGTGCCAGCAGCCTAGGGACAGGGGCCTCCTACGAGCAGTACTTC.

The chain recombines TRBV19 with TRBJ2-7; TRBD1 matches at 10 bases. The CDR3 consists of 13 residues. The V gene's germline CDR1 is LNHDA and CDR2 SQIVND (reference sequence). V shed 5 bases, J shed 3 bases, and the junction held 1 base outside the gene matches. CDR3 region: CASSWTGGYEQYF. In DNA, the CDR3 is TGTGCCAGTAGTTGGACAGGGGGCTACGAGCAGTACTTC. The full variable domain, in which reference TRBV19 and TRBJ2-7 provide the parts outside the CDR3, is DGGITQSPKYLFRKEGQNVTLSCEQNLNHDAMYWYRQDPGQGLRLIYYSQIVNDFQKGDIAEGYSVSREKKESFPLTVTSAQKNPTAFYLCASSWTGGYEQYFGPGTRLTVT.

The chain recombines TRBV18 with TRBJ2-7; weak D call: TRBD1 (6 bases). The CDR3 spans 14 residues. Per germline, CDR1 KGHSH and CDR2 LQKENI. V lost 5 bases, J lost 4 bases, and 15 bases lay in between. CDR3 region: CASSSGTGPYEQYF. CDR3 DNA sequence: TGTGCCAGCTCATCGGGTACAGGGCCGTACGAGCAGTACTTC.

This rearrangement joins TRBV6-5 to TRBJ2-7; D is perhaps TRBD2 (7 bases). The germline CDR1 and CDR2 sequences are MNHEY and SVGAGI. Trimming took off 1 base at V and 6 bases at J, with 10 bases between the two ends. The CDR3 has 13 residues. This chain's CDR3 is CASSYYGGAEQYF. Here the CDR3 DNA reads TGTGCCAGCAGTTACTATGGGGGGGCCGAGCAGTACTTC.

The chain employs TRBV9 and TRBJ2-1, with 12 bases fitting TRBD1. This CDR3 spans 13 amino acids. CDR1 SGDLS and CDR2 YYNGEE come from the germline V gene. V was pared by 3 bases and J by 12 bases, with 4 bases of the junction left unmatched. In DNA form, the CDR3 reads TGTGCCAGCAGCGCGGGACAGGGGGCCGGGCAGTTCTTC. Translated: CASSAGQGAGQFF.

This sequence joins TRBV11-2 and TRBJ2-7; D possibly corresponds to TRBD2 (6 bases). Trimming stripped 7 bases from V and 2 bases from J, with 18 bases between. The CDR3 runs 15 residues. The germline V gene encodes CDR1 SGHAT and CDR2 FQNNGV. The CDR3 nucleotides read TGTGCCAGCACCCACAGGCGCGGAGGGACCTACGAGCAGTACTTC. Protein: CASTHRRGGTYEQYF.

The rearrangement links TRBV7-9 to TRBJ2-6; 8 bases are a match to TRBD1. Germline trimming cut 6 bases from V and 0 bases from J; bases unmatched to any gene: 7. This CDR3 region has 17 residues. Germline CDR1 SEHNR, CDR2 FQNEAQ (reference sequence). CDR3 nucleotide sequence: TGTGCCAGCAGTTTACAGGGGGGAGACTCTGGGGCCAACGTCCTGACTTTC. It encodes CASSLQGGDSGANVLTF.

The rearrangement joins TRBV11-1 to TRBJ2-1, with 9 bases matching TRBD2. V dropped 3 bases and J dropped 7; count of bases not matched to a gene: 7. CDR1 and CDR2 from the germline V gene are SGHAT and FQDESV (reference sequence). The CDR3 length is 15 residues. The DNA for the CDR3 is TGTGCCAGCAGCTTCAGGCTAGCGGGATATAATGAGCAGTTCTTC. It specifies CASSFRLAGYNEQFF. Full variable domain (missing parts from reference TRBV11-1 and TRBJ2-1): EAEVAQSPRYKITEKSQAVAFWCDPISGHATLYWYRQILGQGPELLVQFQDESVVDDSQLPKDRFSAERLKGVDSTLKIQPAELGDSAMYLCASSFRLAGYNEQFFGPGTRLTVL.

The chain has TRBV7-6 and TRBJ2-7; 7 positions agree with TRBD2. This CDR3 has 15 amino acids. Germline CDR1 reads SGHVS; CDR2 reads FNYEAQ. Trimming took 3 bases from V and 1 from J; bases not matched to a gene: 6. The DNA for the CDR3 is TGTGCCAGCAGCTTGGGCGGGAGCGGGTCCTACGAGCAGTACTTC. Translation: CASSLGGSGSYEQYF.

This chain connects TRBV7-2 to TRBJ1-1, with TRBD1 as a possible D gene (5 bases). Germline assignment: CDR1 SGHTA and CDR2 FQGNSA. Trimming cost V 0 bases and J 2 bases, with 19 bases left between them. This CDR3 is built from 18 residues. The CDR3 DNA follows: TGTGCCAGCAGCTTAGCGGTATTTCGGGCAGGGATAAACACTGAAGCTTTCTTT. Translating gives CASSLAVFRAGINTEAFF.

The chain uses TRBV30 and TRBJ1-5, with TRBD1 identical over 7 bases. This CDR3 is 13 amino acids long. Germline trimming cut 2 bases from V and 4 bases from J; bases unmatched to any gene: 2. In germline, CDR1 is GTSNPN, CDR2 SVGIG (reference sequence). The CDR3 reads CAWSPQGNQPQHF. CDR3 nucleotide sequence: TGTGCCTGGAGTCCACAGGGGAATCAGCCCCAGCATTTT.

The chain has TRBV11-2 and TRBJ2-1; TRBD2 is a possible D gene (6 bases). CDR1 is SGHAT and CDR2 is FQNNGV in the germline V gene. The CDR3 loop spans 16 amino acids. V lost 4 bases to trimming and J lost 5 bases, with 18 bases between them. In nucleotides, the CDR3 is TGTGCCAGCAGCTCATGGGTGGGAGGTTCCGACAATGAGCAGTTCTTC. It codes for CASSSWVGGSDNEQFF.

V is TRBV5-1 and J is TRBJ2-3, with TRBD2 identical over 12 bases. J lost 4 bases, V lost 5 bases, and 5 bases had no gene match. The V gene's germline CDR1 is SGHRS and CDR2 YFSETQ. CDR3 length: 15 residues. Written as DNA, the CDR3 is TGCGCCAGCAGGAAGACTAGCGGGAGTGCAGATACGCAGTATTTT. Amino acids: CASRKTSGSADTQYF.

The CDR3, as DNA: TGCAGCGCTACGAGGAGCGGGAGTCGTTACGAGCAGTACTTC. It translates to CSATRSGSRYEQYF. V is TRBV29-1 and J is TRBJ2-7; 8 bases match TRBD2. The length of the CDR3 is 14 residues. J gave up 4 bases and V 7 bases, and 12 bases lay outside the gene matches. Germline V gene data show CDR1 as SQVTM and CDR2 as ANQGSEA.

This chain connects TRBV4-1 to TRBJ1-4; maybe TRBD1 (5 bases). V shed 2 bases and J shed 13 bases, with 14 bases lying between them. Germline loops: CDR1 MGHRA, CDR2 YSYEKL. The CDR3 has 13 residues. CDR3 in amino acids: CASSQWEGNRLFF. CDR3 in DNA: TGCGCCAGCAGCCAATGGGAGGGGAACCGACTGTTTTTT.

The genes are TRBV7-3 and TRBJ1-1; D unresolved. This CDR3 contains 13 residues. The ends were cut back, 5 bases at V and 1 base at J, with 8 bases in the middle. Germline V gene lookup returns CDR1 SGHTA and CDR2 FQGTGA. The CDR3 DNA is TGTGCCAGCAGCCGAGGGCCGAACACTGAAGCTTTCTTT. The encoded protein is CASSRGPNTEAFF. The entire variable domain, with the rest obtained from reference TRBV7-3 and TRBJ1-1, is as follows: GAGVSQTPSNKVTEKGKYVELRCDPISGHTALYWYRQSLGQGPEFLIYFQGTGAADDSGLPNDRFFAVRPEGSVSTLKIQRTERGDSAVYLCASSRGPNTEAFFGQGTRLTVV.

The CDR3 sequence: CASIPPGAGNTIYF. For the CDR3, the DNA is TGTGCCAGCATCCCCCCAGGGGCTGGAAACACCATATATTTT. J is TRBJ1-3 and V is TRBV6-1, with D perhaps matching TRBD1 (6 bases). From germline, CDR1 is MNHNS and CDR2 SASEGT. The CDR3 consists of 14 residues. Trimming took 7 bases from V and 2 from J, leaving 12 bases between them.

The V gene is TRBV30, the J gene TRBJ2-7, with 10 bases that match TRBD1. Germline V gives CDR1 GTSNPN, CDR2 SVGIG (reference sequence). The CDR3 is 14 residues long. V lost 7 bases to trimming and J lost 1 base; unmatched junction nucleotides: 7. The DNA of the CDR3 is TGTGCCTTAAAACGGGACAGGGGTTCCTACGAGCAGTACTTC. This codes for CALKRDRGSYEQYF.

This chain joins TRBV19 and TRBJ2-1, with D perhaps matching TRBD2 (6 bases). Trimming removed 7 bases at V and 0 bases at J, with 13 bases between. The germline gives CDR1 LNHDA, CDR2 SQIVND (reference sequence). CDR3 length: 15 residues. CDR3 sequence: CASKTTSSSYNEQFF. CDR3 coding DNA: TGTGCCAGTAAAACCACTAGCAGCTCCTACAATGAGCAGTTCTTC.

In DNA form, the CDR3 reads TGCGCCAGCAGCCAAGATCTGGGGGCCAATGAGCAGTTCTTC. Translating it yields CASSQDLGANEQFF. The chain recombines TRBV4-3 with TRBJ2-1; D may be TRBD1 (6 bases). The length of the CDR3 is 14 residues. Trimming removed 0 bases from V and 6 bases from J, with 9 bases in between. Germline V gives CDR1 LGHNA, CDR2 YSLEER.

The chain links TRBV29-1 to TRBJ2-4, with a weak D call TRBD2 (6 bases). V lost 3 bases and J 1 base, leaving 7 bases between the germline ends. The CDR3 is 13 residues long. Germline lookup yields CDR1 SQVTM and CDR2 ANQGSEA. CDR3 sequence reads: CSVEEGAKNIQYF. CDR3 DNA sequence: TGCAGCGTTGAGGAGGGGGCCAAAAACATTCAGTACTTC.

This sequence joins TRBV15 and TRBJ2-7; weak D call: TRBD1 (5 bases). Per germline, CDR1 LNHNV and CDR2 YYDKDF (reference sequence). The CDR3 consists of 17 residues. Trimming removed 0 bases at V and 0 bases at J, with 15 bases between. CDR3 nucleotides: TGTGCCACCAGCAGAGATTCAGACAGTGTACGCTCCTACGAGCAGTACTTC. This translates into CATSRDSDSVRSYEQYF. The complete variable domain, with remaining parts taken from reference TRBV15 and TRBJ2-7, reads DAMVIQNPRYQVTQFGKPVTLSCSQTLNHNVMYWYQQKSSQAPKLLFHYYDKDFNNEADTPDNFQSRRPNTSFCFLDIRSPGLGDTAMYLCATSRDSDSVRSYEQYFGPGTRLTVT.

In DNA form, the CDR3 reads TGTGCCAGCAGATGGGCAGGTAGTAGGGAGCAGTACTTC. Protein: CASRWAGSREQYF. The genes are TRBV28 and TRBJ2-7; D gene unclear. The CDR3 spans 13 residues. Germline V gives CDR1 MDHEN, CDR2 SYDVKM. V dropped 6 bases and J dropped 7 bases, with 16 bases sitting between them.

The rearrangement joins TRBV28 to TRBJ2-5; 9 bases are a match to TRBD1. CDR1 is MDHEN and CDR2 is SYDVKM in the germline V gene. J lost 4 bases, V lost 6 bases, and 9 bases had no gene match. This CDR3 is 15 amino acids long. The CDR3 DNA is TGTGCCAGCAGGCCACCGGGACAGGGTAGAGAGACCCAGTACTTC. Amino acids: CASRPPGQGRETQYF.